A selection of T cell receptor beta chains follows, all from one sample in a study of cytomegalovirus exposure and HLA in healthy donors. Method: immunoSEQ multiplex PCR; TCRdb's copy keeps in-frame clones and lacks some. The table shows under 200,000 clones, with about 65% occurring only once. The material sequenced was PBMCs. The origin of the receptors is a girl aged 5 to 17 in good health and CMV-seronegative. CDR3s include the opening cysteine and the closing phenylalanine or tryptophan. D genes are given only for firm matches. The listing skips clone size in some rows; elsewhere it reads once, few, many or a size class.

>few|TRBV7-6|TRBJ2-1|-
TGTGCCAGCAGCTTAGGGCCCAGGGATGAGCAGTTCTTC
CASSLGPRDEQFF
>-|TRBV5-1|TRBJ2-7|TRBD2
TGCGCCAGCAGCTTATGGACTAGCGGGCCTACCTACGAGCAGTACTTC
CASSLWTSGPTYEQYF
>-|TRBV2|TRBJ1-4|TRBD1
TGTGCCAGCGGCCCCTCCGGGACAGGTACAGAAAAACTGTTTTTT
CASGPSGTGTEKLFF
>-|TRBV7-8|TRBJ1-1|TRBD1
TGTGCCAGCAGCTTAGGGACAGGGATTGGCACTGAAGCTTTCTTT
CASSLGTGIGTEAFF
>-|TRBV14|TRBJ2-7|TRBD2
TGTGCCAGCAGCCGCCACGGGGGGGCCGACGAGCAGTACTTC
CASSRHGGADEQYF
>-|TRBV6-5|TRBJ1-5|-
TGTGCCAGCACCCCTACAGGGTATAGCAATCAGCCCCAGCATTTT
CASTPTGYSNQPQHF
>-|TRBV4-1|TRBJ2-2|-
TGCGCCAGCAGCCAAGATAGCGGGGAGCTGTTTTTT
CASSQDSGELFF
>-|TRBV6-1|TRBJ2-7|-
TGTGCCAGCAGTTTTCGGGTCTCCTACGAGCAGTACTTC
CASSFRVSYEQYF
>-|TRBV30|TRBJ1-6|-
TGTGCCTGGAGTGTATGGGGGCAGGGGCAAGGCGCCCTCCACTTT
CAWSVWGQGQGALHF
>few|TRBV29-1|TRBJ1-1|-
TGCAGCGTTGAAGTCGCGGAGGGTTCTGAAGCTTTCTTT
CSVEVAEGSEAFF
>-|TRBV6-5|TRBJ2-7|-
TGTGCCAGCAGTTTCAACTACGAGCAGTACTTC
CASSFNYEQYF
>-|TRBV25-1|TRBJ1-2|TRBD1
TGTGCCAGCAGTGAAAGAGGGACAGTGGATGGCTACACCTTC
CASSERGTVDGYTF
>-|TRBV5-1|TRBJ1-6|-
TGCGCCAGCAGCTTGGTAGGGGTCGAAGGGGGAAATAATTCACCCCTCCACTTT
CASSLVGVEGGNNSPLHF
>-|TRBV6-5|TRBJ1-1|-
TGTGCCAGCAGTTACGGTCGGCGGGGCACTGAAGCTTTCTTT
CASSYGRRGTEAFF
>-|TRBV6-5|TRBJ2-5|TRBD1
TGTGCCAGCAGTTTATCAGGGGGCTATCAAGAGACCCAGTACTTC
CASSLSGGYQETQYF
>-|TRBV30|TRBJ2-3|TRBD2
TGTGCCTGGACTAGCGGGGTTACAGATACGCAGTATTTT
CAWTSGVTDTQYF
>-|TRBV5-1|TRBJ1-2|TRBD1
TGCGCCAGCAGCTCGACAGGGCCTGTGACGGGCTACACCTTC
CASSSTGPVTGYTF
>-|TRBV4-2|TRBJ2-7|TRBD1
TGTGCCAGCAGCCAAGATGGTGGGGACAGGGGAAGCTACGAGCAGTACTTC
CASSQDGGDRGSYEQYF
>-|TRBV29-1|TRBJ2-1|TRBD2
TGCAGCGTTGCAAGACTAGCGGGGGGGAATGAGCAGTTCTTC
CSVARLAGGNEQFF
>few|TRBV7-9|TRBJ2-7|-
TGTGCCAGCAGCTTCGTCGGTACACCACAGGGCTCCTACGAGCAGTACTTC
CASSFVGTPQGSYEQYF
>few|TRBV6-6|TRBJ2-3|-
TGTGCCAGCAGTTACGGCACAAACACAGATACGCAGTATTTT
CASSYGTNTDTQYF
>few|TRBV2|TRBJ1-5|TRBD1
TGTGCCAGCAGTCCCGGGACAGGGGGGAATCAGCCCCAGCATTTT
CASSPGTGGNQPQHF
>-|TRBV7-6|TRBJ2-2|TRBD1
TGTGCCAGCAGCTCCCGGGACAGGGGGCCCGGGGAGCTGTTTTTT
CASSSRDRGPGELFF